This T cell receptor beta chain is from a study of response to subunit inactivated influenza vaccine. TCRdb used MiXCR to reprocess the RT-PCR reads, holding one entry per CDR3 protein. The table records 750,000 to 850,000 distinct CDR3 sequences, about a fifth of them present only once. Study-wide results and caveats: Every seasonal influenza vaccination brings in few new T cells, the authors suggested.

Germline values: CDR1 SGHTA, CDR2 FQGNSA. The CDR3 covers 12 residues. V lost 6 bases and J lost 4, with 9 bases in between. At least ten counts were recorded for this clonotype. Its specificity is unknown. This rearrangement joins TRBV7-2 to TRBJ1-2, with D perhaps TRBD1 (6 bases). The source of this sequence is a man aged 50 or older who received an inactivated influenza vaccine. The sample consisted of PBMCs from blood, taken 4 to 6 days after vaccination. CDR3 region: CASSLDSYGYTF. CDR3 nucleotides: TGTGCCAGCAGTCTGGACAGCTATGGCTACACCTTC. Variable domain in full (rest from reference TRBV7-2 and TRBJ1-2): GAGVSQSPSNKVTEKGKDVELRCDPISGHTALYWYRQSLGQGLEFLIYFQGNSAPDKSGLPSDRFSAERTGGSVSTLTIQRTQQEDSAVYLCASSLDSYGYTFGSGTRLTVV.